The clone carrying this T cell receptor (beta chain) was observed many times. Its antigen is as yet unknown. The library protocol tagged each TCR cDNA with a unique molecular identifier. TCRdb called the 5' RACE reads again in MiXCR, with one record for every CDR3 protein. The sample yields tens of thousands of distinct CDR3 sequences, 15% to 20% seen once. The sample originates from a study of spatial heterogeneity in lung cancer. Study context: Raw sequencing reads included, on average, more than 9.5 appearances of each unique TCR and UMI combination. General study findings and limits: Expanded tumor TCRs that were ubiquitous appeared in blood more at resection than follow-up.

Time point here: blood at routine non-recurrence follow-up after resection. From tumor, nontumor lung or frozen PBMC, whole RNA was taken unsorted for sequencing. The V gene's germline CDR1 is LGHDT and CDR2 YNNKEL (reference sequence). V was pared by 1 base and J by 0 bases, with 10 bases between. The CDR3 runs to 15 residues. The chain couples TRBV3-1 to TRBJ2-7, with a weak D call TRBD1 (5 bases). The specimen comprised PBMCs, sampled at follow-up. This clonotype was sampled from a male donor with early-stage non-small cell lung cancer. The CDR3 coding sequence is TGTGCCAGCAGCCAAGGACCAGGGTTCTCCTACGAGCAGTACGTC. The encoded protein is CASSQGPGFSYEQYV.